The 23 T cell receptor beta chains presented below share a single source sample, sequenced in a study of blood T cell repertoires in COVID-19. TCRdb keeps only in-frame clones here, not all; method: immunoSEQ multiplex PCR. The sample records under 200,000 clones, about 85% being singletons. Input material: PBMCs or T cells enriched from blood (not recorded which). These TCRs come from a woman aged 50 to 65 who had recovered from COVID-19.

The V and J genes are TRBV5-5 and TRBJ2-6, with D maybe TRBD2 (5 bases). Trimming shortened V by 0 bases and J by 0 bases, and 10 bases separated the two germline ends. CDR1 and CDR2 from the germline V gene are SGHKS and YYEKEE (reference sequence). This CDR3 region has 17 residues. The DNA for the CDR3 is TGTGCCAGCAGCTTGGTTCCGGGAAGCTCTGGGGCCAACGTCCTGACTTTC. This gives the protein CASSLVPGSSGANVLTF.

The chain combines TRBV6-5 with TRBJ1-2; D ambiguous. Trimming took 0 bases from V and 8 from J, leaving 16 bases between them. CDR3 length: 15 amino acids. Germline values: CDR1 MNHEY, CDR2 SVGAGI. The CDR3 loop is CASSYSGSPRGGYTF. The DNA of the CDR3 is TGTGCCAGCAGTTACTCGGGTTCCCCAAGAGGCGGCTACACCTTC.

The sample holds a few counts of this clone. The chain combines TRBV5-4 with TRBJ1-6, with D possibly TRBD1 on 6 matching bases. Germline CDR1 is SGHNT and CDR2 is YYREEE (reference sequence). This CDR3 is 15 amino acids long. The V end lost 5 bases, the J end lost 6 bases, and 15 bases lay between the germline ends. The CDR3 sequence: CASRPTGQVNSPLHF. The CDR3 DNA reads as TGTGCCAGCAGGCCGACGGGACAAGTTAATTCACCCCTCCACTTT.

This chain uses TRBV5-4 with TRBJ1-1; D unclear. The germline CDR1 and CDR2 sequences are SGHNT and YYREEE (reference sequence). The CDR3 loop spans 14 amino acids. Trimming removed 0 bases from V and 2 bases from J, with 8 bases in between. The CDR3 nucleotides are TGTGCCAGCAGCTTGGACCGAGTAAACACTGAAGCTTTCTTT. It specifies CASSLDRVNTEAFF.

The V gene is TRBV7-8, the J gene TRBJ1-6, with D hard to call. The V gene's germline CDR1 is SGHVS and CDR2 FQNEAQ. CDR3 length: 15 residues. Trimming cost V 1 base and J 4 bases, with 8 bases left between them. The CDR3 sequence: CASSLGGAYNSPLHF. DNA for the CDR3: TGTGCCAGCAGCTTAGGAGGAGCTTATAATTCACCCCTCCACTTT. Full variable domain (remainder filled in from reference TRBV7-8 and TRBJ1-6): GAGVSQSPRYKVAKRGQDVALRCDPISGHVSLFWYQQALGQGPEFLTYFQNEAQLDKSGLPSDRFFAERPEGSVSTLKIQRTQQEDSAVYLCASSLGGAYNSPLHFGNGTRLTVT.

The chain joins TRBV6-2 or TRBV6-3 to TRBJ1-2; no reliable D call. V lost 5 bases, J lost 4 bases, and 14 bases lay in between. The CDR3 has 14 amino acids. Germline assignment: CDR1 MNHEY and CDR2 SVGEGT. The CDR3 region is CASSIGSLIYGYTF. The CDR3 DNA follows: TGTGCCAGCAGTATCGGGAGCCTGATCTATGGCTACACCTTC.

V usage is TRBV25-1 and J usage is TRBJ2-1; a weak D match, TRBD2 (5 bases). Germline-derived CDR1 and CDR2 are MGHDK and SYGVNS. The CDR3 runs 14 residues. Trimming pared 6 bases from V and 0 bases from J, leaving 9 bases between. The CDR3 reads CASRSGASYNEQFF. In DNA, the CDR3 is TGTGCCAGCAGGAGCGGAGCCTCCTACAATGAGCAGTTCTTC.

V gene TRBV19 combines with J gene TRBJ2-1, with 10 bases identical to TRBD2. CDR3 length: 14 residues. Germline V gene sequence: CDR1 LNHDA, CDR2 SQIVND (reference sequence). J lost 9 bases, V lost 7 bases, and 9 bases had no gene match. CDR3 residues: CASTASGGWGEQFF. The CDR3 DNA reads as TGTGCCAGTACGGCTAGCGGGGGATGGGGTGAGCAGTTCTTC.

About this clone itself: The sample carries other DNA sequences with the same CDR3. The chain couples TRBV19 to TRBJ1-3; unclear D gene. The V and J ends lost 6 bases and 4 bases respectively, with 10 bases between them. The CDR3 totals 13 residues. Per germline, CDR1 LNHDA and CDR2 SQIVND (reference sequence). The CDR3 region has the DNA TGTGCCAGTAGCAACATGGTCGGAAACACCATATATTTT. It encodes CASSNMVGNTIYF.

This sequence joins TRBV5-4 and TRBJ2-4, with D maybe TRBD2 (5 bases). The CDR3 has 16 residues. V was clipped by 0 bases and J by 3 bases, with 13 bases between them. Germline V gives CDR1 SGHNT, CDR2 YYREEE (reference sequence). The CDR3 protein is CASSLGEGVIKNIQYF. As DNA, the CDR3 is TGTGCCAGCAGCTTGGGAGAGGGAGTAATCAAAAACATTCAGTACTTC.

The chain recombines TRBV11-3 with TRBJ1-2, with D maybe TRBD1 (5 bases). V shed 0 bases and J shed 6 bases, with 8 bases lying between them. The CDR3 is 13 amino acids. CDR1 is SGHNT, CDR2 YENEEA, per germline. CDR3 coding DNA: TGTGCCAGCAGCTTAGATGGGGGGAATGGCTACACCTTC. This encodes CASSLDGGNGYTF.

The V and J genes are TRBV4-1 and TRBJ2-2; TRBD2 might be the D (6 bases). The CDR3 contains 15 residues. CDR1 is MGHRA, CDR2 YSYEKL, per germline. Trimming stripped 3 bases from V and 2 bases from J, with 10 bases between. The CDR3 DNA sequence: TGCGCCAGCAGCCAGACGGGACTTAACACCGGGGAGCTGTTTTTT. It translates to CASSQTGLNTGELFF.

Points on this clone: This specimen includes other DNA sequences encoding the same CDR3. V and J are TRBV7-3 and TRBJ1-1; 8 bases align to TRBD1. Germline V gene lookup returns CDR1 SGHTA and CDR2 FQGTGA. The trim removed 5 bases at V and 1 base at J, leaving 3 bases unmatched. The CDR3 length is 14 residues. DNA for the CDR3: TGTGCCAGCAGCGTACAGGGGGGGAACACTGAAGCTTTCTTT. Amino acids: CASSVQGGNTEAFF.

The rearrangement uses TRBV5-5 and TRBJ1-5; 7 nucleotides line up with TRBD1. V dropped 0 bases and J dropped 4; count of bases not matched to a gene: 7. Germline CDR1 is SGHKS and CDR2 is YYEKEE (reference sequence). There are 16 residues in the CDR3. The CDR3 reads CASSLGDSGGNQPQHF. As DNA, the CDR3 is TGTGCCAGCAGCTTGGGGGACAGTGGGGGTAATCAGCCCCAGCATTTT.

CDR3 nucleotide sequence: TGCGCCAGCAGCCAAGATGCAGGGGATTTTTCTGGCTACACCTTC. Amino acid sequence: CASSQDAGDFSGYTF. The chain couples TRBV4-3 to TRBJ1-2; perhaps TRBD1 as D (6 bases). The germline V gene encodes CDR1 LGHNA and CDR2 YSLEER. With 0 bases removed from V and 7 bases from J, the gap between germline ends came to 15 bases. This CDR3 has 15 residues.

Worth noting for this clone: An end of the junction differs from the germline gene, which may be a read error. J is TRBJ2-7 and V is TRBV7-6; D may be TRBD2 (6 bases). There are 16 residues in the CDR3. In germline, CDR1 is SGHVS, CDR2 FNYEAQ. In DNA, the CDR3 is TGTGCCAGCAGCACGGAGGTTTGGGGGGAGACAGCGTCCTTAAACTTC. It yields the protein CASSTEVWGETASLNF. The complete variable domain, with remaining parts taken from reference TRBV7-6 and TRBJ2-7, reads GAGVSQSPRYKVTKRGQDVALRCDPISGHVSLYWYRQALGQGPEFLTYFNYEAQQDKSGLPNDRFSAERPEGSISTLTIQRTEQRDSAMYRCASSTEVWGETASLNFGPGTRLTVT.

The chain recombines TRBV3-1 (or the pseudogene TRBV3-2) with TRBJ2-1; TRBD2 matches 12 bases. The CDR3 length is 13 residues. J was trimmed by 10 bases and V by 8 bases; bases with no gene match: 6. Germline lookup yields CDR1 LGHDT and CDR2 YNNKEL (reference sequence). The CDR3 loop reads CASGSSGGEEQFF. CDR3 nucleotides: TGTGCCAGCGGGTCTAGCGGGGGGGAAGAGCAGTTCTTC.

CDR3 protein: CASSVEAGEGFFTEAFF. The CDR3 DNA sequence: TGTGCCAGCAGCGTAGAGGCAGGGGAGGGTTTTTTCACTGAAGCTTTCTTT. The genes are TRBV9 and TRBJ1-1; possibly TRBD1 for D (6 bases). Germline values: CDR1 SGDLS, CDR2 YYNGEE. Between the trimmed V and J ends, which lost 0 bases and 4 bases, there was a span of 19 bases. The CDR3 has 17 residues.

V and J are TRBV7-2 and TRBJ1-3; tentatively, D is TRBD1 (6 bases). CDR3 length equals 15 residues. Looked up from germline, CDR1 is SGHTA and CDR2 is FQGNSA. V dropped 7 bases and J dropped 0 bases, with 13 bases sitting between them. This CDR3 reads CASTLDSSSGNTIYF. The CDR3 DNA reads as TGTGCCAGCACCTTGGACAGTTCCTCTGGAAACACCATATATTTT.

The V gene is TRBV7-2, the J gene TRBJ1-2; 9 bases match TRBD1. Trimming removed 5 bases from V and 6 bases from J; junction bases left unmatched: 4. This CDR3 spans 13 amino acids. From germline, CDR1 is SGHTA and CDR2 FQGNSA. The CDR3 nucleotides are TGTGCCAGCAGCGGGACAGGGCTTGATGGCTACACCTTC. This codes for CASSGTGLDGYTF.

CDR3 nucleotide sequence: TGTGCCAGCAGCGCTCGAGGACAGAAAGAGACCCAGTACTTC. Translating it yields CASSARGQKETQYF. V and J are TRBV7-2 and TRBJ2-5, with a possible D match to TRBD1 (6 bases). Trimming stripped 5 bases from V and 3 bases from J, with 13 bases between. Germline V gene sequence: CDR1 SGHTA, CDR2 FQGNSA. CDR3 length: 14 residues.

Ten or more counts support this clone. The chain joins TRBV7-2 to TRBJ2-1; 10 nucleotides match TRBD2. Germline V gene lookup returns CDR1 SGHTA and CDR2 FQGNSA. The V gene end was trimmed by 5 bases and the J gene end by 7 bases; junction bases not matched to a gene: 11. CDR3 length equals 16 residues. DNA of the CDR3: TGTGCCAGCAGCCCCCTAGCGGGGGACCTGGGGAATGAGCAGTTCTTC. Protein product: CASSPLAGDLGNEQFF.

CDR3 bases: TGCGCCAGCAGCTTGGGTGGAGGAGGGATCTCTGGAAACACCATATATTTT. Protein product: CASSLGGGGISGNTIYF. V gene TRBV5-1 combines with J gene TRBJ1-3, with D hard to call. This CDR3 is built from 17 residues. Germline V gene data show CDR1 as SGHRS and CDR2 as YFSETQ. The V end was cut by 0 bases, the J end by 0 bases, with 13 bases between.